The subject of this entry is one T cell receptor beta chain. Clones were sequenced by immunoSEQ multiplex PCR, and TCRdb holds only the in-frame ones, with some missing. The table includes 200,000 to 250,000 clones, under 85% detected once. The sample belongs to a study of blood T cell repertoires in COVID-19. Trimming took off 2 bases at V and 7 bases at J, with 9 bases between the two ends. Germline CDR1 is KGHSH and CDR2 is LQKENI. The length of the CDR3 is 14 residues. The chain employs TRBV18 and TRBJ1-6; D call uncertain. The clonotype comes from a man under 40 who had recovered from COVID-19. Sequencing used peripheral blood. In DNA form, the CDR3 reads TGTGCCAGCTCACCAAGCGGCCGGAATTCACCCCTCCACTTT. Translation gives CASSPSGRNSPLHF.